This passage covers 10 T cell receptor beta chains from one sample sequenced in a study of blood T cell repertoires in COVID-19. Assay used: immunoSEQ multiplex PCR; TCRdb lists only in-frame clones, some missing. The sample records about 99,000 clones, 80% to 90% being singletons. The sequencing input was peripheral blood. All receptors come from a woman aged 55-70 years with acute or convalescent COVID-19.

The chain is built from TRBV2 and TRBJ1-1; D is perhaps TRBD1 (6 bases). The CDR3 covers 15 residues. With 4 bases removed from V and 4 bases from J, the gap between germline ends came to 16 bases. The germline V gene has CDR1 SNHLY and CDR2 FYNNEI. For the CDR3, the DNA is TGTGCCAGCAGTGTGGGGGGGGCTCTGGGCACTGAAGCTTTCTTT. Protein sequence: CASSVGGALGTEAFF.

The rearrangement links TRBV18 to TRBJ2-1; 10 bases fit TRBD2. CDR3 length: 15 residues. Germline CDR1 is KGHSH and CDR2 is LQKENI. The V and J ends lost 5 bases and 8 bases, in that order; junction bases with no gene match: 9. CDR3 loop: CASSFGLAVVDEQFF. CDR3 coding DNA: TGTGCCAGCTCATTTGGACTAGCGGTGGTAGATGAGCAGTTCTTC.

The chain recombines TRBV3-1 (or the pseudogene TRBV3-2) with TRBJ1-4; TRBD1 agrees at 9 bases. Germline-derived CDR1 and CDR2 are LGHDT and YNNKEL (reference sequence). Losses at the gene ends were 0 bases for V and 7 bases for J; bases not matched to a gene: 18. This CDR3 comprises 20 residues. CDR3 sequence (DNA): TGTGCCAGCAGCCAAGAGGCAGATTGGACAGGGGTTTTATCAGGTGAAAAACTGTTTTTT. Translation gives CASSQEADWTGVLSGEKLFF.

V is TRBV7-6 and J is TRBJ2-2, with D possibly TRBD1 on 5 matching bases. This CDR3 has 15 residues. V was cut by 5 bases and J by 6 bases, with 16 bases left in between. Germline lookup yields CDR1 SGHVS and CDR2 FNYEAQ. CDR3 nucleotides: TGTGCCAGCAGCATTGAAGGGGCCCCCTCCGGGGAGCTGTTTTTT. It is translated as CASSIEGAPSGELFF.

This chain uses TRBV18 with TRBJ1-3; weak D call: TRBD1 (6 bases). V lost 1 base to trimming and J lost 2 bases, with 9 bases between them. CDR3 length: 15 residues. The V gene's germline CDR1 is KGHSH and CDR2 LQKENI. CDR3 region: CASSPQQGAGNTIYF. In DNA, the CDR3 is TGTGCCAGCTCACCACAACAGGGAGCTGGAAACACCATATATTTT.

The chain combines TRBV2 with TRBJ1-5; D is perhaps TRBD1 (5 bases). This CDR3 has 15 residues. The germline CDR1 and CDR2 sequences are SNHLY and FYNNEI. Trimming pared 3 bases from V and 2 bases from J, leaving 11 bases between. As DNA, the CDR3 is TGTGCCAGCAGTGAGCGGGGGGAGGGCAATCAGCCCCAGCATTTT. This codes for CASSERGEGNQPQHF.

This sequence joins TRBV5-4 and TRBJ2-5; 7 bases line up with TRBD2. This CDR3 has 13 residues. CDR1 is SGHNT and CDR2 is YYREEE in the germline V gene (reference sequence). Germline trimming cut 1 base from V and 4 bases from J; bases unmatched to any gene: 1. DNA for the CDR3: TGTGCCAGCAGCTTGTGGGGGGGAGAGACCCAGTACTTC. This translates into CASSLWGGETQYF.

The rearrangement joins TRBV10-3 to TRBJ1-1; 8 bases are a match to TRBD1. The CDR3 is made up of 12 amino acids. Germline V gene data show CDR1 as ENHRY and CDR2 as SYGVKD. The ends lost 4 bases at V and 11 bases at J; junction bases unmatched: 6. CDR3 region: CAISGTGIGAFF. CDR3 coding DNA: TGTGCCATCAGTGGGACAGGGATTGGGGCTTTCTTT.

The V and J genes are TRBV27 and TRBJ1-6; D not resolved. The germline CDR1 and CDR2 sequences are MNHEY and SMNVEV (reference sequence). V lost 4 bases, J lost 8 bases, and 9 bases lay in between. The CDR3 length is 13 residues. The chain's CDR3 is CASSYGWDSPLHF. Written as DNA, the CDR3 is TGTGCCAGCAGTTACGGGTGGGATTCACCCCTCCACTTT.

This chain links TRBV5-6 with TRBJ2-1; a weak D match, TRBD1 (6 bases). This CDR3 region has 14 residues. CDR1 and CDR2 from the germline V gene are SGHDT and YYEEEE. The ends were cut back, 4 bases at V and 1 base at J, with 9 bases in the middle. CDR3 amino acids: CASSRQGSYNEQFF. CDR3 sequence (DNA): TGTGCCAGCAGCAGGCAGGGGTCCTACAATGAGCAGTTCTTC. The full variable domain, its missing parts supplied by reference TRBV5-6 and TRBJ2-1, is DAGVTQSPTHLIKTRGQQVTLRCSPKSGHDTVSWYQQALGQGPQFIFQYYEEEERQRGNFPDRFSGHQFPNYSSELNVNALLLGDSALYLCASSRQGSYNEQFFGPGTRLTVL.